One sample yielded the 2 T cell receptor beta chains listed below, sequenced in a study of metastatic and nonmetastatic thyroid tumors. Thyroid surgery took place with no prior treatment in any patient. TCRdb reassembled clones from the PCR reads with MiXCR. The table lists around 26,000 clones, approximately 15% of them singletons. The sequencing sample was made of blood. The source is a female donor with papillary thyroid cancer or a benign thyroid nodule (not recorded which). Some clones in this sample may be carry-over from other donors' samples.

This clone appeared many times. The CDR3 DNA reads TGTGCCAGCAGCCAAGGGATGGCAGAGCCCTCCAAAAACATTCAGTACTTC. It specifies CASSQGMAEPSKNIQYF. This chain joins TRBV14 and TRBJ2-4; D remains ambiguous. The germline gives CDR1 SGHDN, CDR2 FVKESK. The germline V and J ends were trimmed by 1 base and 2 bases, with 15 bases remaining between them. The CDR3 is 17 amino acids.

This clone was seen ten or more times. The CDR3 region has the DNA TGCAGTGCTAGCGGGAGTTACAATGAGCAGTTCTTC. This gives the protein CSASGSYNEQFF. The chain employs TRBV20-1 and TRBJ2-1; D may be TRBD2 (6 bases). The CDR3 is made up of 12 amino acids. Trimming took off 3 bases at V and 4 bases at J, with 7 bases between the two ends. Germline V lookup: CDR1 DFQATT, CDR2 SNEGSKA (reference sequence).